Presented here are 15 T cell receptor beta chains from one specimen sequenced in a study of blood T cell repertoires in COVID-19. Sequenced by immunoSEQ multiplex PCR; TCRdb stores in-frame clones only, minus some. The sample records some 46,000 clones, 80% to 90% being singletons. Sequencing input: peripheral blood. The receptor source for this set is a woman older than 75 with COVID-19, enrolled during active disease.

The table lists this clone with a few counts. The chain combines TRBV2 with TRBJ1-2; a possible D gene is TRBD1 (6 bases). CDR3 size: 15 residues. V lost 8 bases and J 3 bases, leaving 19 bases between the germline ends. Germline loops: CDR1 SNHLY, CDR2 FYNNEI. The CDR3: CASLLGGARDYGYTF. DNA for the CDR3: TGTGCCAGCCTCCTGGGGGGGGCAAGGGACTATGGCTACACCTTC.

The chain has TRBV11-2 and TRBJ2-3, with D tentatively TRBD2 (6 bases). There are 14 residues in the CDR3. V was cut by 5 bases and J by 0 bases, with 9 bases left in between. Germline V gene data show CDR1 as SGHAT and CDR2 as FQNNGV. As DNA, the CDR3 is TGTGCCAGCAGCCTGGGGACTAGCACAGATACGCAGTATTTT. As protein: CASSLGTSTDTQYF.

Only a few counts were recorded for this clone. The chain joins TRBV6-2 or TRBV6-3 to TRBJ1-5, with 8 bases lining up with TRBD1. CDR3 length: 15 amino acids. CDR1 and CDR2 (germline): MNHEY, SVGEGT. Losses at the gene ends were 5 bases for V and 0 bases for J; bases not matched to a gene: 3. The CDR3 protein is CASSRGQGSNQPQHF. The CDR3 DNA reads TGTGCCAGCAGTCGCGGACAGGGTAGCAATCAGCCCCAGCATTTT.

This clone was seen a few times. The genes are TRBV24-1 and TRBJ1-1, with 9 bases aligning to TRBD1. The CDR3 sequence is 15 residues long. The ends lost 3 bases at V and 3 bases at J; junction bases unmatched: 4. Germline CDR1 and CDR2: KGHDR and SFDVKD. For the CDR3, the DNA is TGTGCCACCAGTGATCCTAGGACAGGGGACACTGAAGCTTTCTTT. Residues: CATSDPRTGDTEAFF.

This clone was seen a few times. This chain joins TRBV9 and TRBJ2-2; 12 bases fit TRBD2. V lost 4 bases and J lost 4; bases outside the gene matches: 5. The CDR3 sequence is 16 residues long. Germline CDR1 reads SGDLS; CDR2 reads YYNGEE. CDR3 DNA sequence: TGTGCCAGCAGCCCGACGGGACTAGCGGGCACCGGGGAGCTGTTTTTT. Protein sequence: CASSPTGLAGTGELFF. Combining the CDR3 with reference TRBV9 and TRBJ2-2 gives the whole variable domain DSGVTQTPKHLITATGQRVTLRCSPRSGDLSVYWYQQSLDQGLQFLIQYYNGEERAKGNILERFSAQQFPDLHSELNLSSLELGDSALYFCASSPTGLAGTGELFFGEGSRLTVL.

The chain couples TRBV3-1 (or the pseudogene TRBV3-2) to TRBJ1-1; the D gene is possibly TRBD1 (6 bases). The V end lost 1 base, the J end lost 1 base, and 10 bases lay between the germline ends. The CDR3 sequence is 15 residues long. CDR1 is LGHDT and CDR2 is YNNKEL in the germline V gene (reference sequence). The CDR3 sequence: CASSQVAGANTEAFF. In nucleotides, the CDR3 is TGTGCCAGCAGCCAAGTCGCAGGGGCGAACACTGAAGCTTTCTTT.

The rearrangement uses TRBV24-1 and TRBJ2-2; D may be TRBD2 (6 bases). Deletions cut 5 bases from V and 2 bases from J, with 11 bases between. The CDR3 is 15 residues long. The germline V gene encodes CDR1 KGHDR and CDR2 SFDVKD. This chain's CDR3 is CATSAAGPNTGELFF. For the CDR3, the DNA is TGTGCCACCAGTGCGGCGGGGCCAAACACCGGGGAGCTGTTTTTT.

The V call is TRBV24-1, the J call TRBJ2-3; D may be TRBD2 (5 bases). In germline, CDR1 is KGHDR, CDR2 SFDVKD. V was clipped by 9 bases and J by 2 bases, with 8 bases between them. The CDR3 has 12 residues. The CDR3 loop is CATGEPTDTQYF. DNA for the CDR3: TGTGCCACCGGGGAGCCCACAGATACGCAGTATTTT.

This chain connects TRBV19 to TRBJ2-2; weak D call: TRBD2 (5 bases). Trimming removed 3 bases at V and 3 bases at J, with 11 bases between. Per germline, CDR1 LNHDA and CDR2 SQIVND (reference sequence). This CDR3 is built from 15 residues. The CDR3 bases are TGTGCCAGTAGTATTCGAGGGAGTGACACCGGGGAGCTGTTTTTT. Residues: CASSIRGSDTGELFF.

This chain connects TRBV9 to TRBJ1-3; possible D gene TRBD1, 5 bases. The CDR3 is 15 residues long. CDR1 is SGDLS and CDR2 is YYNGEE in the germline V gene. V shed 3 bases and J shed 4 bases, with 14 bases lying between them. CDR3 residues: CASSGGTTGGNTIYF. CDR3 nucleotide sequence: TGTGCCAGCAGCGGCGGGACCACGGGGGGAAACACCATATATTTT.

This chain uses TRBV3-1 (or the pseudogene TRBV3-2) with TRBJ2-7; D not resolved. The CDR3 has 11 amino acids. In germline, CDR1 is LGHDT, CDR2 YNNKEL (reference sequence). V was trimmed by 4 bases and J by 5 bases, leaving 6 bases between them. The CDR3 loop reads CASSLRDEQYF. CDR3 bases: TGTGCCAGCAGCCTTCGGGACGAGCAGTACTTC.

This chain connects TRBV7-9 to TRBJ2-1; TRBD2 is a possible D gene (5 bases). This CDR3 comprises 12 residues. The germline CDR1 and CDR2 sequences are SEHNR and FQNEAQ (reference sequence). Between the trimmed V and J ends, which lost 8 bases and 9 bases, there was a span of 14 bases. The CDR3 DNA is TGTGCCAGCTCCCCCGCGGGTATTGAGCAGTTCTTC. It specifies CASSPAGIEQFF.

The chain joins TRBV7-2 to TRBJ1-5, with a weak D call TRBD1 (5 bases). V was trimmed by 4 bases and J by 3 bases, leaving 13 bases between them. The length of the CDR3 is 15 residues. Germline-derived CDR1 and CDR2 are SGHTA and FQGNSA. This chain's CDR3 is CASSSGGAVNQPQHF. CDR3 coding DNA: TGTGCCAGCAGCTCAGGCGGGGCAGTCAATCAGCCCCAGCATTTT.

V usage is TRBV27 and J usage is TRBJ2-5, with 8 bases identical to TRBD2. The CDR3 loop spans 17 amino acids. In germline, CDR1 is MNHEY, CDR2 SMNVEV (reference sequence). V trimming: 1 base; J trimming: 4 bases; junction bases outside the gene matches: 11. CDR3 sequence: CASSLFVRGGILETQYF. Here the CDR3 DNA reads TGTGCCAGCAGTTTATTTGTCCGGGGGGGAATATTAGAGACCCAGTACTTC.

The chain uses TRBV5-4 and TRBJ2-1, with 8 bases identical to TRBD1. The V gene end was trimmed by 3 bases and the J gene end by 6 bases; junction bases not matched to a gene: 8. CDR1 SGHNT and CDR2 YYREEE come from the germline V gene (reference sequence). The CDR3 totals 15 residues. The CDR3 DNA reads TGTGCCAGCAGCTCCGGACAGGGAAGTGCCAATGAGCAGTTCTTC. It specifies CASSSGQGSANEQFF.